The 3 T cell receptor beta chains below all came from one sample that was sequenced in a study of brain T cells in children with intractable seizures. Sequencing used immunoSEQ multiplex PCR; TCRdb keeps in-frame clones, though not all of them. This table holds roughly 80,000 clones, 90% to 95% found once. The specimen comprised peripheral blood, sampled at surgery. Receptor source: a girl aged 2-10 years with Rasmussen encephalitis and intractable seizures.

The chain has TRBV30 and TRBJ2-1; 10 positions agree with TRBD1. The V and J ends lost 0 bases and 7 bases, in that order; junction bases with no gene match: 9. Germline V gene sequence: CDR1 GTSNPN, CDR2 SVGIG (reference sequence). This CDR3 comprises 16 residues. CDR3 sequence (DNA): TGTGCCTGGAGTGTAGGAGCGGACAGGGGGTTAAATGAGCAGTTCTTC. As protein: CAWSVGADRGLNEQFF.

This chain links TRBV5-5 with TRBJ2-3; D is ambiguous. CDR1 and CDR2 from the germline V gene are SGHKS and YYEKEE (reference sequence). Deletions cut 2 bases from V and 4 bases from J, with 5 bases between. The CDR3 spans 12 residues. CDR3 in amino acids: CASSFHADTQYF. CDR3 sequence (DNA): TGTGCCAGCAGCTTCCATGCAGATACGCAGTATTTT.

The CDR3 DNA reads TGTGCCAGCAGTTCCACGGGGGGTTCGGGTCAGCCCCAGCATTTT. Protein: CASSSTGGSGQPQHF. The gene calls are TRBV27 and TRBJ1-5; perhaps TRBD1 as D (5 bases). CDR1 MNHEY and CDR2 SMNVEV come from the germline V gene (reference sequence). The CDR3 runs 15 residues. The V end was cut by 4 bases, the J end by 6 bases, with 16 bases between.